The rows below give T cell receptor beta chains drawn from one sample of a study of cytomegalovirus exposure and HLA in healthy donors. Sequenced by immunoSEQ multiplex PCR; TCRdb stores in-frame clones only, minus some. The sample lists approximately 150,000 clones, around three quarters occurring once. Sequencing used PBMCs. These receptors were collected from a male donor in good health and CMV-seronegative. The CDR3 runs from the conserved cysteine through the conserved F or W. D genes are given only for firm matches. Where a row states a size, it is once, few, many or the class of an expanded clone; other rows omit it.

>.|TRBJ2-7|.|TRBV19
TGTGCCAGTAGTGCCGACGGACTGACCTACGAGCAGTACTTC
CASSADGLTYEQYF
>.|TRBJ1-1|.|TRBV18
TGTGCCAGCTCACCACCATTAGGGGCGGGAACTGAAGCTTTCTTT
CASSPPLGAGTEAFF
>.|TRBJ2-6|.|TRBV19
TGTGCCAGTAGTATAGCTATATCTGGGGCCAACGTCCTGACTTTC
CASSIAISGANVLTF
>TRBD2|TRBJ2-7|.|TRBV4-3
TGCGCCAGCAGCCAAGACTTTCAACGGGAGGTCCCCTACGAGCAGTACTTC
CASSQDFQREVPYEQYF
>TRBD1|TRBJ1-6|few|TRBV4-1
TGCGCCAGCGCGGGACAGCCGAATTCACCCCTCCACTTT
CASAGQPNSPLHF
>.|TRBJ1-6|.|TRBV9
TGTGCCAGCAGCGTAGAGGGGGAAGGTTCACCCCTCCACTTT
CASSVEGEGSPLHF
>.|TRBJ1-6|few|TRBV5-6
TGTGCCAGCAGCTTAGCCGACAGTTGGAATTCACCCCTCCACTTT
CASSLADSWNSPLHF
>TRBD2|TRBJ2-1|once|TRBV9
TGTGCCAGCAGCGTGGGGATCCGGGGGGGGGCTAATGAGCAGTTCTTC
CASSVGIRGGANEQFF
>TRBD1|TRBJ2-5|.|TRBV5-1
TGCGCCAGCTTCCCACAGGGGGCTCGGGAGACCCAGTACTTC
CASFPQGARETQYF
>.|TRBJ1-1|once|TRBV4-1
TGCGCCAGCAGCCAAGAGTTCGGAGGGAACACTGAAGCTTTCTTT
CASSQEFGGNTEAFF
>.|TRBJ2-2|.|TRBV7-3
TGTGCCAGCAGCTTAGCGAATGGGCAACAGGGGGAGCTGTTTTTT
CASSLANGQQGELFF
>TRBD2|TRBJ2-7|.|TRBV4-3
TGCGCCAGCAGCCAAGCTTTACTAGCGAGGTACGAGCAGTACTTC
CASSQALLARYEQYF
>.|TRBJ1-1|.|TRBV11-2
TGTGCCAGCAGCTTAGATATGACAGGCCGGGGCACTGAAGCTTTCTTT
CASSLDMTGRGTEAFF
>.|TRBJ2-7|.|TRBV18
TGTGCCAGCTCACCAGGACTCCTCTACGAGCAGTACTTC
CASSPGLLYEQYF
>.|TRBJ1-2|.|TRBV6-5
TGTGCCAGCAGTTGGGGAGGCCACCACCCGGCCGGCTACACCTTC
CASSWGGHHPAGYTF
>.|TRBJ2-7|.|TRBV19
TGTGCCAGTGGGTCAGGCGCTTTCTCCTACGAGCAGTACTTC
CASGSGAFSYEQYF
>.|TRBJ1-1|.|TRBV7-9
TGTGCCAGCAGCTTAGGTGGACAGAACACTGAAGCTTTCTTT
CASSLGGQNTEAFF
>.|TRBJ2-3|.|TRBV28
TGTGCCAGCAGTCTACGACTGTCATCTAGCACAGATACGCAGTATTTT
CASSLRLSSSTDTQYF
>.|TRBJ1-2|few|TRBV29-1
TGCAGCGTAATACAGGGCGTTTTCGAACTCGTCCCTAGCTATGGCTACACCTTC
CSVIQGVFELVPSYGYTF
>.|TRBJ2-6|.|TRBV27
TGTGCCAGCAGAGAAAAGTTTCAAGCCTCTGGGGCCAACGTCCTGACTTTC
CASREKFQASGANVLTF